The 28 T cell receptor beta chains below were found in one sample sequenced in a study of shared clonotypes between healthy human individuals. TCRdb's copy holds only in-frame clones and misses some; the assay was immunoSEQ multiplex PCR. The repertoire holds 950,000 to 1,100,000 clones, about 74% seen once, with approximately 1.5% in the top ten. Sequenced input: memory CD4+ T cells sorted from blood. Indicated subset: CD45RA-negative fraction. The receptors here all came from a man younger than 35 in good health.

The chain is built from TRBV7-2 and TRBJ2-3; D gene unclear. The CDR3 extends over 14 amino acids. In germline, CDR1 is SGHTA, CDR2 FQGNSA. The V and J ends lost 0 bases and 6 bases respectively, with 10 bases between them. The CDR3 spells CASSLATPWDTQYF. The CDR3 DNA reads TGTGCCAGCAGCTTAGCGACTCCGTGGGATACGCAGTATTTT.

The chain employs TRBV14 and TRBJ1-5; unclear D gene. This CDR3 is 14 amino acids long. V gave up 2 bases and J gave up 1 base, with 6 bases separating them. The germline gives CDR1 SGHDN, CDR2 FVKESK. In DNA, the CDR3 is TGTGCCAGCAGCCAACGGGGAAGCAATCAGCCCCAGCATTTT. Translated: CASSQRGSNQPQHF.

A remark on this clone: Other DNA sequences of this sample code for an identical CDR3. This chain links TRBV5-1 with TRBJ2-7; 8 bases fit TRBD1. Germline CDR1 is SGHRS and CDR2 is YFSETQ. J was trimmed by 7 bases and V by 0 bases; bases with no gene match: 0. The CDR3 length is 12 residues. CDR3 DNA sequence: TGCGCCAGCAGCTTGGACAGGGGGGAGCAGTACTTC. Translated: CASSLDRGEQYF.

This clone was counted only a few times. The J gene is TRBJ1-5, the V gene TRBV6-1; D is ambiguous. The V gene lost 1 base and the J gene lost 1 base, with 8 bases spanning the gap. CDR1 and CDR2 (germline): MNHNS, SASEGT. The CDR3 runs to 15 residues. The CDR3: CASSEGRTSNQPQHF. CDR3 bases: TGTGCCAGCAGTGAAGGCCGCACCAGCAATCAGCCCCAGCATTTT.

This clone was picked up a small number of times. V gene TRBV5-6 combines with J gene TRBJ2-5, with 11 bases fitting TRBD1. The junction had 7 bases not matched to a gene; V was cut back by 4 bases and J by 5 bases. Germline V lookup: CDR1 SGHDT, CDR2 YYEEEE. CDR3 length: 15 amino acids. The CDR3, as DNA: TGTGCCAGCAGCCATAGGACAGGGGGCTATGAGACCCAGTACTTC. Its protein is CASSHRTGGYETQYF.

The CDR3 loop reads CASSPTVLGSYEQYF. CDR3 nucleotide sequence: TGTGCCAGCAGTCCGACAGTTTTGGGTTCCTACGAGCAGTACTTC. This chain links TRBV27 with TRBJ2-7, with D maybe TRBD1 (5 bases). Germline V CDR1 and CDR2: MNHEY, SMNVEV (reference sequence). Trimming pared 5 bases from V and 1 base from J, leaving 15 bases between. The CDR3 is 15 residues long.

The gene calls are TRBV10-1 and TRBJ2-2; the match to TRBD2 covers 8 bases. The CDR3 spans 17 residues. The V gene end was trimmed by 4 bases and the J gene end by 3 bases; junction bases not matched to a gene: 10. CDR1 is WNHNN, CDR2 SYGVQD, per germline (reference sequence). The CDR3 DNA follows: TGCGCCAGCAGTGGGGTCCGGGAGGGCCGTGACACCGGGGAGCTGTTTTTT. This translates into CASSGVREGRDTGELFF.

V is TRBV7-2 and J is TRBJ2-7; D perhaps matches TRBD2 (5 bases). Trimming pared 5 bases from V and 5 bases from J, leaving 16 bases between. The CDR3 sequence is 14 residues long. Germline-derived CDR1 and CDR2 are SGHTA and FQGNSA. The chain's CDR3 is CASSREGTPHEQYF. Here the CDR3 DNA reads TGTGCCAGCAGCCGGGAAGGAACCCCCCACGAGCAGTACTTC.

The rearrangement links TRBV18 to TRBJ2-2, with TRBD2 identical over 10 bases. This CDR3 region has 16 residues. V shed 0 bases and J 4 bases; nucleotides not matched to a gene: 2. CDR1 KGHSH and CDR2 LQKENI come from the germline V gene. CDR3 sequence (DNA): TGTGCCAGCTCACCACCGGGACTAGCGACCACCGGGGAGCTGTTTTTT. This encodes CASSPPGLATTGELFF. The whole variable domain, filled in from reference TRBV18 and TRBJ2-2, reads NAGVMQNPRHLVRRRGQEARLRCSPMKGHSHVYWYRQLPEEGLKFMVYLQKENIIDESGMPKERFSAEFPKEGPSILRIQQVVRGDSAAYFCASSPPGLATTGELFFGEGSRLTVL.

The rearrangement uses TRBV27 and TRBJ2-4; D is uncertain. V lost 5 bases to trimming and J lost 4 bases, with 9 bases between them. Germline CDR1 and CDR2: MNHEY and SMNVEV (reference sequence). This CDR3 is built from 13 residues. Written as DNA, the CDR3 is TGTGCCAGCAGTCGGACGGAAAAAAACATTCAGTACTTC. Protein product: CASSRTEKNIQYF.

DNA for the CDR3: TGTGCCAGTAGTAATCGGCCTTTTGAGCAGTACTTC. It yields the protein CASSNRPFEQYF. This rearrangement joins TRBV19 to TRBJ2-7; D is uncertain. Germline CDR1 reads LNHDA; CDR2 reads SQIVND (reference sequence). The CDR3 extends over 12 amino acids. Trimming pared 4 bases from V and 7 bases from J, leaving 11 bases between.

This clone was recorded a few times. CDR3 nucleotides: TGTGCCAGTAGTATCCAGGGCGGGAAAGGAGAGACCCAGTACTTC. Residues: CASSIQGGKGETQYF. V and J are TRBV19 and TRBJ2-5; tentative D call: TRBD2 (6 bases). Between the trimmed V and J ends, which lost 3 bases and 4 bases, there was a span of 15 bases. Germline CDR1 reads LNHDA; CDR2 reads SQIVND (reference sequence). This CDR3 comprises 15 residues.

This clone was detected only a few times. The chain's CDR3 is CASSFDSGLSQYF. CDR3 coding DNA: TGTGCCAGCAGCTTCGACTCGGGACTCTCGCAGTATTTT. The chain couples TRBV11-2 to TRBJ2-3; perhaps TRBD2 as D (6 bases). CDR1 SGHAT and CDR2 FQNNGV come from the germline V gene. The V and J ends lost 3 bases and 10 bases respectively, with 14 bases between them. The length of the CDR3 is 13 residues. The full variable domain, in which reference TRBV11-2 and TRBJ2-3 provide the parts outside the CDR3, is EAGVAQSPRYKIIEKRQSVAFWCNPISGHATLYWYQQILGQGPKLLIQFQNNGVVDDSQLPKDRFSAERLKGVDSTLKIQPAKLEDSAVYLCASSFDSGLSQYFGPGTRLTVL.

The rearrangement joins TRBV7-2 to TRBJ2-3; D gene ambiguous. In germline, CDR1 is SGHTA, CDR2 FQGNSA. Trimming shortened V by 3 bases and J by 5 bases, and 21 bases separated the two germline ends. The CDR3 is 17 amino acids. The CDR3 DNA is TGTGCCAGCAGCTTCGGAGAAGGTTCTGCACTAAGAGATACGCAGTATTTT. Translated: CASSFGEGSALRDTQYF.

The chain carries TRBV29-1 and TRBJ2-3; tentatively, D is TRBD2 (5 bases). Germline CDR1 SQVTM, CDR2 ANQGSEA. Trimming removed 0 bases from V and 1 base from J, with 14 bases in between. This CDR3 spans 16 amino acids. In DNA, the CDR3 is TGCAGCGTTGAAGATTTTGTCAGCGGTGGCACAGATACGCAGTATTTT. Its translation: CSVEDFVSGGTDTQYF.

This clone appeared many times. Other DNA sequences in the same sample also yield this CDR3. The CDR3, as DNA: TGTGCCAGCAGTGCCAGTCCCGGGAATTCACCCCTCCACTTT. This encodes CASSASPGNSPLHF. The V call is TRBV6-4, the J call TRBJ1-6; D ambiguous. CDR3 size: 14 residues. Germline V gives CDR1 MRHNA, CDR2 SNTAGT. The ends were cut back, 4 bases at V and 7 bases at J, with 11 bases in the middle.

The rearrangement joins TRBV30 to TRBJ1-2; TRBD1 aligns across 10 bases. V trimming: 3 bases; J trimming: 0 bases; junction bases outside the gene matches: 4. The CDR3 consists of 15 residues. Germline V gene lookup returns CDR1 GTSNPN and CDR2 SVGIG (reference sequence). The CDR3 DNA follows: TGTGCCTGGAGAGGTGGACAGGGGGCTAACTATGGCTACACCTTC. Translating it yields CAWRGGQGANYGYTF.

This chain links TRBV7-8 with TRBJ1-3; D not resolved. Germline assignment: CDR1 SGHVS and CDR2 FQNEAQ. The CDR3 has 16 residues. Trimming took 3 bases from V and 0 from J, leaving 12 bases between them. This CDR3 is CASSFGGNPSGNTIYF. The CDR3 DNA follows: TGTGCCAGCAGCTTTGGAGGAAACCCCTCTGGAAACACCATATATTTT.

The chain recombines TRBV10-1 with TRBJ2-7; D unclear. Germline V gives CDR1 WNHNN, CDR2 SYGVQD (reference sequence). The CDR3 runs to 13 residues. V lost 11 bases, J lost 0 bases, and 14 bases lay in between. The CDR3 nucleotides read TGCGCCCCGGTCGTGATGACCTCCTACGAGCAGTACTTC. Translation: CAPVVMTSYEQYF.

CDR3 protein: CASSLSRDSYSNQPQHF. The CDR3 DNA is TGTGCCAGCAGTTTAAGCCGGGACAGTTATAGCAATCAGCCCCAGCATTTT. The rearrangement uses TRBV27 and TRBJ1-5; 7 positions match TRBD1. V gave up 2 bases and J gave up 0 bases; unmatched junction bases: 7. CDR1 is MNHEY, CDR2 SMNVEV, per germline (reference sequence). There are 17 residues in the CDR3.

The V gene is TRBV6-4, the J gene TRBJ2-3, with D possibly TRBD1 on 6 matching bases. V lost 2 bases to trimming and J lost 8 bases, with 11 bases between them. Looked up from germline, CDR1 is MRHNA and CDR2 is SNTAGT. The CDR3 has 13 amino acids. CDR3 DNA: TGTGCCAGCAGTGACGGGGGCGCGACTACGCAGTATTTT. Amino acids: CASSDGGATTQYF.

This clone was seen a handful of times. CDR3 sequence reads: CASSLPLGVSNQPQHF. The CDR3 region has the DNA TGTGCCAGCAGCTTACCCCTGGGGGTAAGCAATCAGCCCCAGCATTTT. V is TRBV5-8 and J is TRBJ1-5; D is possibly TRBD1 (5 bases). Germline CDR1 reads SGHTS; CDR2 reads YDEGEE. The V end was cut by 2 bases, the J end by 1 base, with 13 bases between. There are 16 residues in the CDR3.

The chain employs TRBV2 and TRBJ2-3; D possibly corresponds to TRBD1 (6 bases). The V gene lost 4 bases and the J gene lost 3 bases, with 14 bases spanning the gap. This CDR3 contains 15 residues. Germline CDR1 SNHLY, CDR2 FYNNEI. CDR3 loop: CASSGGQGKTDTQYF. The CDR3 nucleotides read TGTGCCAGCAGTGGGGGGCAGGGGAAGACAGATACGCAGTATTTT.

There are many counts of this clone. The chain is built from TRBV27 and TRBJ1-4; unclear D gene. The CDR3 loop spans 12 amino acids. The V and J ends lost 8 bases and 7 bases respectively, with 11 bases between them. Germline CDR1 is MNHEY and CDR2 is SMNVEV (reference sequence). As DNA, the CDR3 is TGTGCCAGCCGCTCGTCGGGTGAAAAACTGTTTTTT. This sequence encodes CASRSSGEKLFF.

This clone has only a few counts. The V call is TRBV7-9, the J call TRBJ1-4, with D possibly being TRBD1 (6 bases). Germline CDR1 reads SEHNR; CDR2 reads FQNEAQ (reference sequence). Trimming shortened V by 2 bases and J by 5 bases, and 24 bases separated the two germline ends. There are 19 residues in the CDR3. DNA of the CDR3: TGTGCCAGCAGCTTAAGCGGGTCCCTTAGGGGACATTGGAATGAAAAACTGTTTTTT. Its translation: CASSLSGSLRGHWNEKLFF.

This clone came up a few times. The chain uses TRBV10-2 and TRBJ1-2; D not resolved. CDR3 length: 11 amino acids. Trimming stripped 6 bases from V and 6 bases from J, with 8 bases between. Germline CDR1 WSHSY, CDR2 SAAADI. The CDR3 DNA reads as TGCGCCAGCAGCGGTCTTGATGGCTACACCTTC. Encoded protein: CASSGLDGYTF.

The chain carries TRBV2 and TRBJ2-5; D is ambiguous. CDR1 is SNHLY, CDR2 FYNNEI, per germline. The CDR3 has 15 residues. Trimming took 6 bases from V and 1 from J, leaving 15 bases between them. The CDR3 here is CASRKTQFRQETQYF. The CDR3 bases are TGTGCCAGCAGGAAAACACAGTTTCGCCAAGAGACCCAGTACTTC.

The chain links TRBV5-5 to TRBJ2-2, with a possible D match to TRBD1 (6 bases). Trimming pared 0 bases from V and 4 bases from J, leaving 10 bases between. From germline, CDR1 is SGHKS and CDR2 YYEKEE (reference sequence). The CDR3 is 15 amino acids. In nucleotides, the CDR3 is TGTGCCAGCAGCTTGGGGACAGCTGCCACCGGGGAGCTGTTTTTT. Its translation: CASSLGTAATGELFF.